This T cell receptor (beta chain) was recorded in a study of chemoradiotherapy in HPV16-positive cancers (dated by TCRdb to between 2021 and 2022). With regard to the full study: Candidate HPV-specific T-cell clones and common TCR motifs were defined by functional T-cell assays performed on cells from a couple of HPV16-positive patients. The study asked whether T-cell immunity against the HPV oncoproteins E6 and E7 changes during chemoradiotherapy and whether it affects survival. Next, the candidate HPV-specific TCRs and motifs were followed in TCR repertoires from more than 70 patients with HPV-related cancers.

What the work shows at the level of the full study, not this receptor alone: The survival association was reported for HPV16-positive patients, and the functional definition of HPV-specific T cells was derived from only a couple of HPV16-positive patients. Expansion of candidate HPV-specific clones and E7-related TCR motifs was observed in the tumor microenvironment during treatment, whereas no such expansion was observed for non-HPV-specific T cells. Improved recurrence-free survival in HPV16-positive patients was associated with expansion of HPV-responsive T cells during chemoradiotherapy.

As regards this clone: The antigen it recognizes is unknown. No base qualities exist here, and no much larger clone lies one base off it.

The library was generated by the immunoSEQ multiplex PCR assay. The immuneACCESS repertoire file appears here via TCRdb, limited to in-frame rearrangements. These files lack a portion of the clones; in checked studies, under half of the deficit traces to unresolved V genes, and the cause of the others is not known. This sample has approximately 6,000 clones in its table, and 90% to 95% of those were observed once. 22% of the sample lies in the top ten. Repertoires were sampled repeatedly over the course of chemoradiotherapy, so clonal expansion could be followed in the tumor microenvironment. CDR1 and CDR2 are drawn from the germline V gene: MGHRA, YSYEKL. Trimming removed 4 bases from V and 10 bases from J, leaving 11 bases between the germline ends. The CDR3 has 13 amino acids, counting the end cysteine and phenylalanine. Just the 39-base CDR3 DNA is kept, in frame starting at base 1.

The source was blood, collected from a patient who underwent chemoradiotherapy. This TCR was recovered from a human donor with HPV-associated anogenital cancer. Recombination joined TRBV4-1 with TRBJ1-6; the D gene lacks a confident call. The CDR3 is CASSPEARSPLHF. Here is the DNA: TGCGCCAGCAGCCCAGAGGCTAGGTCACCCCTCCACTTT.